One and the same sample provided the 25 T cell receptor beta chains below, sequenced in a study of T-cell memory formation after mild COVID-19. From the 5' RACE reads, TCRdb called clonotypes with MiXCR, one entry per CDR3 protein. The table lists 380,000 or so distinct CDR3 sequences, around 15% of them singletons. Sequencing used PBMCs or a T cell subset sorted from them (not recorded which). All receptors derive from a man aged 18 to 29 who had mild COVID-19 (a few samples of this study predate the infection). Cell type and time point are not known.

This clonotype occurred a few times. The chain is built from TRBV12-3 or TRBV12-4 and TRBJ2-3; no clear D gene. The V end lost 7 bases, the J end lost 4 bases, and 15 bases lay between the germline ends. This CDR3 is 14 amino acids long. The CDR3 protein is CASIKPPFSDTQYF. The CDR3 nucleotides read TGTGCCAGCATCAAACCCCCCTTTTCAGATACGCAGTATTTT.

This clonotype came up a few times. The V gene is TRBV6-2 or TRBV6-3, the J gene TRBJ2-2; TRBD1 matches 8 bases. After removal of 7 bases from V and 6 bases from J, the junction contained 7 bases not matched to a gene. Per germline, CDR1 MNHEY and CDR2 SVGEGT. This CDR3 spans 14 amino acids. This CDR3 reads CASNEQGVPGELFF. In nucleotides, the CDR3 is TGTGCCAGCAACGAACAGGGGGTCCCCGGGGAGCTGTTTTTT.

The chain uses TRBV7-9 and TRBJ2-7, with 7 bases fitting TRBD2. This CDR3 is 15 amino acids long. V lost 4 bases, J lost 4 bases, and 10 bases stayed unmatched. The V gene's germline CDR1 is SEHNR and CDR2 FQNEAQ (reference sequence). The CDR3 sequence: CASSSRVSGTYEQYF. In nucleotides, the CDR3 is TGTGCCAGCAGCTCCAGGGTAAGCGGGACTTACGAGCAGTACTTC.

The sample holds a few counts of this clonotype. The rearrangement joins TRBV5-1 to TRBJ2-5; D may be TRBD1 or TRBD2 (5 bases each). From germline, CDR1 is SGHRS and CDR2 YFSETQ. This CDR3 comprises 14 residues. Between the trimmed V and J ends, which lost 4 bases and 5 bases, there was a span of 15 bases. CDR3 protein: CASSLGTPEETQYF. CDR3 coding DNA: TGCGCCAGCAGCCTAGGGACGCCAGAGGAGACCCAGTACTTC.

This clonotype has just a few counts. The rearrangement links TRBV7-2 to TRBJ1-2; TRBD1 is a possible D gene (6 bases). V was clipped by 5 bases and J by 2 bases, with 21 bases between them. The CDR3 has 17 amino acids. The germline V gene has CDR1 SGHTA and CDR2 FQGNSA. The CDR3 protein is CASSQQTPGAGNYGYTF. The CDR3 DNA is TGTGCCAGCAGCCAACAGACCCCAGGGGCCGGGAACTATGGCTACACCTTC. Full variable domain (missing parts from reference TRBV7-2 and TRBJ1-2): GAGVSQSPSNKVTEKGKDVELRCDPISGHTALYWYRQSLGQGLEFLIYFQGNSAPDKSGLPSDRFSAERTGGSVSTLTIQRTQQEDSAVYLCASSQQTPGAGNYGYTFGSGTRLTVV.

This rearrangement joins TRBV9 to TRBJ2-2; D perhaps matches TRBD1 (5 bases). V lost 2 bases, J lost 3 bases, and 11 bases lay in between. CDR1 and CDR2 from the germline V gene are SGDLS and YYNGEE. The CDR3 is made up of 15 amino acids. The CDR3, as DNA: TGTGCCAGCAGCGTGACTGGGGCCGACACCGGGGAGCTGTTTTTT. This codes for CASSVTGADTGELFF. Combining the CDR3 with reference TRBV9 and TRBJ2-2 gives the whole variable domain DSGVTQTPKHLITATGQRVTLRCSPRSGDLSVYWYQQSLDQGLQFLIQYYNGEERAKGNILERFSAQQFPDLHSELNLSSLELGDSALYFCASSVTGADTGELFFGEGSRLTVL.

This chain connects TRBV5-1 to TRBJ2-3; D might be TRBD1 (5 bases). Germline CDR1 reads SGHRS; CDR2 reads YFSETQ. This CDR3 is built from 15 residues. Trimming removed 2 bases at V and 1 base at J, with 11 bases between. DNA for the CDR3: TGCGCCAGCAGCTTACAGGATAGTCGCACAGATACGCAGTATTTT. Amino acid sequence: CASSLQDSRTDTQYF.

The chain has TRBV18 and TRBJ1-3; perhaps TRBD1 as D (5 bases). The CDR3 contains 16 residues. Germline values: CDR1 KGHSH, CDR2 LQKENI. Trimming cost V 6 bases and J 1 base, with 16 bases left between them. CDR3 in DNA: TGTGCCAGCTCCCCCGATGGGGCGACTTCTGGAAACACCATATATTTT. Encoded protein: CASSPDGATSGNTIYF. Based on the CDR3 plus reference TRBV18 and TRBJ1-3, the full variable domain is NAGVMQNPRHLVRRRGQEARLRCSPMKGHSHVYWYRQLPEEGLKFMVYLQKENIIDESGMPKERFSAEFPKEGPSILRIQQVVRGDSAAYFCASSPDGATSGNTIYFGEGSWLTVV.

The rearrangement uses TRBV4-3 and TRBJ1-4; D not certain. Trimming removed 1 base from V and 8 bases from J, with 14 bases in between. CDR3 size: 15 residues. In germline, CDR1 is LGHNA, CDR2 YSLEER. In DNA form, the CDR3 reads TGCGCCAGCAGCCAAGCTAGGAACGGTATAGAAAAACTGTTTTTT. The encoded protein is CASSQARNGIEKLFF.

The chain has TRBV13 and TRBJ2-5; 8 positions match TRBD1. V lost 3 bases, J lost 4 bases, and 7 bases stayed unmatched. The CDR3 loop spans 15 amino acids. The germline CDR1 and CDR2 sequences are PRHDT and FYEKMQ (reference sequence). CDR3 amino acids: CASSFGQGSGETQYF. The CDR3, as DNA: TGTGCCAGCAGCTTTGGACAGGGTAGCGGAGAGACCCAGTACTTC.

V usage is TRBV12-3 or TRBV12-4 and J usage is TRBJ2-3, with D hard to call. The length of the CDR3 is 13 residues. The V end lost 7 bases, the J end lost 5 bases, and 13 bases lay between the germline ends. CDR3: CASTQTPLDTQYF. In nucleotides, the CDR3 is TGTGCCAGCACTCAAACCCCTCTAGATACGCAGTATTTT.

This clonotype has at least ten counts. This rearrangement joins TRBV4-3 to TRBJ2-3; D gene uncertain. This CDR3 region has 15 residues. V lost 8 bases to trimming and J lost 6 bases, with 21 bases between them. Per germline, CDR1 LGHNA and CDR2 YSLEER. The CDR3 region is CASGVDLDSIDTQYF. The CDR3 region has the DNA TGCGCCAGCGGGGTAGACCTGGATTCGATTGATACGCAGTATTTT.

The chain recombines TRBV15 with TRBJ1-6; 10 bases align to TRBD1. The germline gives CDR1 LNHNV, CDR2 YYDKDF (reference sequence). V shed 3 bases and J 3 bases; nucleotides not matched to a gene: 11. The CDR3 is 19 amino acids. The CDR3 sequence is CATSSDRDRGWNYNSPLHF. In nucleotides, the CDR3 is TGTGCCACCAGCAGTGACCGGGACAGGGGATGGAACTATAATTCACCCCTCCACTTT.

Many counts were recorded for this clonotype. This chain connects TRBV12-3 or TRBV12-4 to TRBJ2-5; 8 nucleotides line up with TRBD2. This CDR3 region has 14 residues. The trim removed 5 bases at V and 0 bases at J, leaving 2 bases unmatched. The CDR3 nucleotides read TGTGCCAGCAGTCCGGGGGGGTACCAAGAGACCCAGTACTTC. This translates into CASSPGGYQETQYF.

This clonotype was counted ten times or more. J is TRBJ1-2 and V is TRBV7-9, with D maybe TRBD1 (6 bases). Germline V gene lookup returns CDR1 SEHNR and CDR2 FQNEAQ (reference sequence). V was cut by 5 bases and J by 5 bases, with 9 bases left in between. The CDR3 has 12 residues. CDR3 nucleotide sequence: TGTGCCAGCAGCCCGACAGGTTATGGCTACACCTTC. It yields the protein CASSPTGYGYTF. Together with reference TRBV7-9 and TRBJ1-2, the CDR3 gives the full variable domain: DTGVSQNPRHKITKRGQNVTFRCDPISEHNRLYWYRQTLGQGPEFLTYFQNEAQLEKSRLLSDRFSAERPKGSFSTLEIQRTEQGDSAMYLCASSPTGYGYTFGSGTRLTVV.

A few counts support this clonotype. The chain links TRBV4-1 to TRBJ1-4; 8 bases align to TRBD1. Germline V gene lookup returns CDR1 MGHRA and CDR2 YSYEKL. The CDR3 is 16 residues long. V was clipped by 3 bases and J by 3 bases; unmatched bases: 6. This chain's CDR3 is CASSQIQGAANEKLFF. The CDR3 nucleotides are TGCGCCAGCAGCCAGATTCAGGGGGCCGCTAATGAAAAACTGTTTTTT.

This clonotype was recorded at least ten times. CDR3 region: CASSDRTGGVSPLHF. The CDR3 nucleotides are TGCGCCAGCAGCGACCGAACAGGGGGCGTTTCACCCCTCCACTTT. This chain uses TRBV5-1 with TRBJ1-6, with TRBD1 matching 9 bases. The germline V gene encodes CDR1 SGHRS and CDR2 YFSETQ. This CDR3 comprises 15 residues. Trimming took 4 bases from V and 9 from J; bases not matched to a gene: 8.

The chain is built from TRBV27 and TRBJ2-5; the D gene could be TRBD1 or TRBD2 (6 bases each). V dropped 3 bases and J dropped 4 bases, with 15 bases sitting between them. CDR3 size: 15 residues. Germline CDR1 and CDR2: MNHEY and SMNVEV (reference sequence). This CDR3 is CASSFGIGGRETQYF. CDR3 nucleotide sequence: TGTGCCAGCAGTTTTGGGATTGGGGGGCGAGAGACCCAGTACTTC.

The J gene is TRBJ1-1, the V gene TRBV25-1; D not certain. CDR1 and CDR2 from the germline V gene are MGHDK and SYGVNS. Trimming took 4 bases from V and 2 from J, leaving 8 bases between them. CDR3 length: 13 amino acids. The CDR3 nucleotides read TGTGCCAGCAGTGTCCGCCCCAACACTGAAGCTTTCTTT. It specifies CASSVRPNTEAFF.

V is TRBV11-2 and J is TRBJ2-7, with D tentatively TRBD1 (5 bases). CDR1 is SGHAT and CDR2 is FQNNGV in the germline V gene. This CDR3 has 15 amino acids. Trimming took off 5 bases at V and 5 bases at J, with 19 bases between the two ends. CDR3 amino acids: CASSPIGAGNDEQYF. As DNA, the CDR3 is TGTGCCAGCAGCCCAATAGGGGCAGGTAACGACGAGCAGTACTTC.

Only a few counts were recorded for this clonotype. The rearrangement links TRBV9 to TRBJ1-6, with 8 bases lining up with TRBD1. The length of the CDR3 is 16 residues. V gave up 3 bases and J gave up 4 bases; unmatched junction bases: 6. The germline V gene has CDR1 SGDLS and CDR2 YYNGEE. The CDR3 spells CASSAAGGGYNSPLHF. The CDR3 DNA is TGTGCCAGCAGCGCCGCAGGGGGCGGGTATAATTCACCCCTCCACTTT.

The rearrangement uses TRBV20-1 and TRBJ2-5; D unclear. The CDR3 spans 12 residues. V lost 3 bases and J lost 2, with 7 bases in between. The germline V gene encodes CDR1 DFQATT and CDR2 SNEGSKA (reference sequence). The CDR3 protein is CSASQSQETQYF. The CDR3 bases are TGCAGTGCTAGTCAGAGTCAAGAGACCCAGTACTTC.

The rearrangement uses TRBV7-9 and TRBJ2-3, with D unclear. This CDR3 comprises 12 residues. Trimming cost V 8 bases and J 3 bases, with 9 bases left between them. CDR1 SEHNR and CDR2 FQNEAQ come from the germline V gene (reference sequence). CDR3 amino acids: CASGQETDTQYF. In DNA form, the CDR3 reads TGTGCCAGCGGGCAGGAAACAGATACGCAGTATTTT.

The chain carries TRBV7-2 and TRBJ2-1; tentatively, D is TRBD2 (7 bases). The germline V gene encodes CDR1 SGHTA and CDR2 FQGNSA. V was clipped by 5 bases and J by 8 bases, with 19 bases between them. The length of the CDR3 is 15 residues. DNA of the CDR3: TGTGCCAGCAGCCCTGTCGGGGGGCGGTTCGATGAGCAGTTCTTC. It specifies CASSPVGGRFDEQFF. Complete variable domain (other parts from reference TRBV7-2 and TRBJ2-1): GAGVSQSPSNKVTEKGKDVELRCDPISGHTALYWYRQSLGQGLEFLIYFQGNSAPDKSGLPSDRFSAERTGGSVSTLTIQRTQQEDSAVYLCASSPVGGRFDEQFFGPGTRLTVL.

This clonotype was seen more than once but under ten times. The V call is TRBV5-1, the J call TRBJ1-2; the D gene is possibly TRBD1 (6 bases). With 2 bases removed from V and 3 bases from J, the gap between germline ends came to 11 bases. CDR3 length: 14 amino acids. The germline CDR1 and CDR2 sequences are SGHRS and YFSETQ. CDR3 sequence (DNA): TGCGCCAGCAGCTTACAGGGAAGTCACTATGGCTACACCTTC. Protein: CASSLQGSHYGYTF. Full variable domain (remainder filled in from reference TRBV5-1 and TRBJ1-2): KAGVTQTPRYLIKTRGQQVTLSCSPISGHRSVSWYQQTPGQGLQFLFEYFSETQRNKGNFPGRFSGRQFSNSRSEMNVSTLELGDSALYLCASSLQGSHYGYTFGSGTRLTVV.